This T cell receptor beta chain was identified in a study of blood T cell repertoires in COVID-19. Background on the study: PBMCs, B-cell-depleted T cells, or T cells provided the cDNA or gDNA that made up the material.

This clone was counted only a few times. Authors' processing steps: Researchers report that nucleated cell counts were estimated from reference gene primer amplification. Method: immunoSEQ multiplex PCR; TCRdb's copy keeps in-frame clones and lacks some. V and J calls and clone size are those listed in that table; D and trimming were worked out from the DNA. Of about 87,000 clones detected, about 85% appear once; the ten largest clones hold roughly 3.2%. The sequencing sample was made of peripheral blood. This receptor was identified in a woman of 80 years or more with COVID-19, enrolled during active disease.

The CDR3 nucleotides are TGCGCCAGCAGCTTGTTTGGACTAGCGGGGGGCACAGATACGCAGTATTTT. Its protein product is CASSLFGLAGGTDTQYF. V usage is TRBV5-1 and J usage is TRBJ2-3, with 13 bases fitting TRBD2. Germline V lookup: CDR1 SGHRS, CDR2 YFSETQ. The junction had 3 bases not matched to a gene; V was cut back by 1 base and J by 1 base. The CDR3 length is 17 residues.